This is a list of T cell receptor beta chains from one sample in a study of response to subunit inactivated influenza vaccine. TCRdb used MiXCR to reprocess the RT-PCR reads, holding one entry per CDR3 protein. Of under 850,000 distinct CDR3 sequences listed, less than 20% are singletons. Sample: PBMCs from blood, taken approximately 5 days after vaccination. The receptors were sampled from a middle-aged man who received an inactivated influenza vaccine. CDR3s include the opening cysteine and the closing phenylalanine or tryptophan. A D gene is named only where the DNA matches it firmly. Clone size appears in some rows only: once, few, many, or a class for an expanded clone.

j_call d_call v_call clone_size cdr3_nt cdr3_aa
TRBJ2-7 TRBD2 TRBV10-3 many TGTGCCGCCCGTGGGACTAGCGGCTACGAGCAGTACTTC CAARGTSGYEQYF
TRBJ2-5 TRBD2 TRBV12-3/TRBV12-4 many TGTGCCAGCAGTTTGGGTAGCGGGGTCCAAGAGACCCAGTACTTC CASSLGSGVQETQYF
TRBJ1-5 TRBD1 TRBV10-3 . TGTGCCATCAGTGAGAGGGCAGGGGGCAAAAGCAATCAGCCCCAGCATTTT CAISERAGGKSNQPQHF
TRBJ2-1 . TRBV7-2 many TGTGCCAGCAGCTTTGGGGACGCCCGATACAATGAGCAGTTCTTC CASSFGDARYNEQFF
TRBJ2-1 TRBD2 TRBV6-1 . TGTGCCAGCCTTGGGGGACTAGCGGACAATGAGCAGTTCTTC CASLGGLADNEQFF
TRBJ2-1 TRBD2 TRBV9 . TGTGCCAGCAGCGACCGGACTAGCGGGAGCTACAATGAGCAGTTCTTC CASSDRTSGSYNEQFF
TRBJ2-1 TRBD1 TRBV29-1 few TGCAGCGTTGAAAGCGGGACAGGGGACTCCTACAATGAGCAGTTCTTC CSVESGTGDSYNEQFF
TRBJ2-2 TRBD2 TRBV12-3/TRBV12-4 . TGTGCCAGCTCGCTAGCGGGAGGAGTCGGGGAGCTGTTTTTT CASSLAGGVGELFF
TRBJ2-7 . TRBV12-3/TRBV12-4 . TGTGCCAGCAGTTTTCAGGATCCCTACGAGCAGTACTTC CASSFQDPYEQYF
TRBJ2-3 TRBD2 TRBV9 few TGTGCCAGCAGCGGATATGCGTGGCTAGCGGCTTCCACAGATACGCAGTATTTT CASSGYAWLAASTDTQYF
TRBJ2-1 . TRBV11-2 . TGTGCCAGCAGCTTAGAGGGGGACTGGTACAATGAGCAGTTCTTC CASSLEGDWYNEQFF
TRBJ1-2 . TRBV20-1 . TGCAGTGCTAGTGGGGGCAGGGGAGAGAACTATGGCTACACCTTC CSASGGRGENYGYTF
TRBJ1-1 . TRBV5-1 few TGCGCCAGCAGCTTGGAACAGGGCCATTCGGAAGCTTTCTTT CASSLEQGHSEAFF
TRBJ1-5 . TRBV20-1 few TGCAGTGCTAGAGTACAGGCATATAGCAATCAGCCCCAGCATTTT CSARVQAYSNQPQHF
TRBJ2-5 TRBD2 TRBV12-3/TRBV12-4 many TGTGCCAGCAGTTTAGGGTCTAGCGGGGTAGAGACCCAGTACTTC CASSLGSSGVETQYF
TRBJ1-1 . TRBV15 few TGTGCCACCAGCAGAGTTGGTTCCGCGGAACGGAACACTGAAGCTTTCTTT CATSRVGSAERNTEAFF
TRBJ2-7 TRBD1 TRBV15 . TGTGCCACCAGCCGGGACAGGGACTACGAGCAGTACTTC CATSRDRDYEQYF
TRBJ2-1 . TRBV7-8 few TGTGCCAGCAGCTTAGCGAGGCAGGGGGGCAATGAGCAGTTCTTC CASSLARQGGNEQFF
TRBJ2-3 . TRBV20-1 . TGCAGTGCTAGTCAGACCCGGGATACGCAGTATTTT CSASQTRDTQYF
TRBJ2-1 . TRBV11-2 . TGTGCCAGCAGCTTCGCGGGTCATAAAGTGAATGAGCAGTTCTTC CASSFAGHKVNEQFF
TRBJ1-1 TRBD1 TRBV10-3 . TGTGCCATCAGTGACCTGGGACAGGGTAGGACTGAAGCTTTCTTT CAISDLGQGRTEAFF
TRBJ2-7 TRBD2 TRBV20-1 . TGCAGTGCTAGAGAGGGGTTGTGGGGGGGCTACGAGCAGTACTTC CSAREGLWGGYEQYF
TRBJ2-7 . TRBV10-3 . TGTGCCATCAGTGAGGGGGGAGACGTCGGAGGGGTCTCCTACGAGCAGTACTTC CAISEGGDVGGVSYEQYF
TRBJ1-1 . TRBV30 . TGTGCCTGGAGTCCCCATATGAGTACAGGGACGGACACTGAAGCTTTCTTT CAWSPHMSTGTDTEAFF
TRBJ2-1 TRBD2 TRBV3-1 . TGTGCCAGCAGCCAAGATCTTGCCGGGACTAGCGGGAGGTCGGAGGAGCAGTTCTTC CASSQDLAGTSGRSEEQFF
TRBJ1-4 TRBD1 TRBV28 . TGTGCCAGCAGTTTGCCGGGACAGGGTAATGAAAAACTGTTTTTT CASSLPGQGNEKLFF
TRBJ2-6 . TRBV7-8 few TGTGCCAGCGGGATCTCTGGGGCCAACGTCCTGACTTTC CASGISGANVLTF
TRBJ2-3 TRBD2 TRBV29-1 . TGCAGCGGGGGGGGACTTCTCACAGATACGCAGTATTTT CSGGGLLTDTQYF
TRBJ1-4 . TRBV14 . TGTGCCAGCAGCCAAGGACAGTATCATGAAAAACTGTTTTTT CASSQGQYHEKLFF
TRBJ2-3 TRBD1 TRBV10-3 . TGTGCCATCAGCCGGGACAGTAGCACAGATACGCAGTATTTT CAISRDSSTDTQYF
TRBJ2-7 . TRBV5-1 . TGCGCCAGCAGCTTGTGGGAGGTTACCCTTTGGGACGAGCAGTACTTC CASSLWEVTLWDEQYF
TRBJ2-7 TRBD2 TRBV10-3 . TGTGCCACCAGCCGGACTAGCGGGGGTGATGAGCAGTACTTC CATSRTSGGDEQYF
TRBJ1-2 . TRBV11-2 few TGTGCCAGCAGCGAAACGCCAGAAACTAACTATGGCTACACCTTC CASSETPETNYGYTF
TRBJ2-1 . TRBV7-9 few TGTGCCAGCAGCTTAGCGCTGCGAGGAGCCAACAATGAGCAGTTCTTC CASSLALRGANNEQFF
TRBJ2-6 . TRBV29-1 many TGCAGCGTTGAGGGCTCTGGGGCCAACGTCCTGACTTTC CSVEGSGANVLTF
TRBJ1-3 . TRBV12-3/TRBV12-4 many TGTGCCAGCAGCCTCTCTGGAAACACCATATATTTT CASSLSGNTIYF
TRBJ1-6 TRBD1 TRBV7-8 . TGTGCCAGCAGCTTACACGGACAGGGGACAGCCTATAATTCACCCCTCCACTTT CASSLHGQGTAYNSPLHF
TRBJ2-1 TRBD2 TRBV12-3/TRBV12-4 . TGTGCCAGCAGTCCATCCTACAGACTAGCGGGATCCTTATTCTTC CASSPSYRLAGSLFF
TRBJ2-7 TRBD2 TRBV4-3 few TGCGCCAGCAGCCAACTAGCGGAATCCTCCTACGAGCAGTACTTC CASSQLAESSYEQYF
TRBJ2-5 . TRBV15 . TGTGCCACCAGCCATACTAAGCTCGGGGGAATCCAAGAGACCCAGTACTTC CATSHTKLGGIQETQYF
TRBJ2-1 . TRBV15 few TGTGCCACCAGCAGAGCAGGAACTGGCAATGAGCAGTTCTTC CATSRAGTGNEQFF
TRBJ1-4 . TRBV2 . TGTGCCAGCAGGCGGTACGAAGAAAAACTGTTTTTT CASRRYEEKLFF
TRBJ2-1 . TRBV5-1 . TGCGCCAGCAGCCTTGGTATTGACTTTGAGCAGTTCTTC CASSLGIDFEQFF
TRBJ2-7 TRBD1 TRBV5-1 few TGCGCCAGCAGCTTGGAGGACAGGGGGGACGAGCAGTACTTC CASSLEDRGDEQYF
TRBJ2-2 . TRBV25-1 few TGTGCCAGCAGTGAAGGGGGCCTAACCGGGGAGCTGTTTTTT CASSEGGLTGELFF
TRBJ2-5 TRBD2 TRBV4-3 . TGCGCCAGCAGCCAAGATGGCAGGCGGGGGAAAGAGACCCAGTACTTC CASSQDGRRGKETQYF
TRBJ2-1 . TRBV12-3/TRBV12-4 many TGTGCCAGCAGTCAAGTCCTGGGGGATGAGCAGTTCTTC CASSQVLGDEQFF
TRBJ1-2 . TRBV6-5 . TGTGCCAGCAGTTACCGGGTTCTGGGCAGGAACTATGGCTACACCTTC CASSYRVLGRNYGYTF
TRBJ2-7 TRBD2 TRBV10-1 . TGCGCCAGCAGTGACCCGGGACTAGCTTTAGGCGAGCAGTACTTC CASSDPGLALGEQYF
TRBJ2-7 . TRBV15 . TGTGCCACCAGCAGCACAGGTTCCGAGCAGTACTTC CATSSTGSEQYF
TRBJ2-7 . TRBV5-1 few TGCGCCAGCAGGGGTGCCGTAGAGTACGAGCAGTACTTC CASRGAVEYEQYF
TRBJ2-7 . TRBV27 . TGTGCCAGCAGTCCCGCCCTTCGGGCCGAGCAGTACTTC CASSPALRAEQYF
TRBJ2-1 TRBD2 TRBV20-1 . TGCAGTGCTAGAGATCCTCGGACTAGCGCGTACAATGAGCAGTTCTTC CSARDPRTSAYNEQFF
TRBJ2-2 TRBD1 TRBV7-2 . TGTGCCAGCAGCACAAGACAGGGGGCGAGCGGGGAGCTGTTTTTT CASSTRQGASGELFF
TRBJ2-7 TRBD1 TRBV5-1 few TGCGCCAGCAGCTTGGGGGACAGGGCCGAGCAGTACTTC CASSLGDRAEQYF